Only a few counts were recorded for the clone carrying this TCR beta chain. Assay used: immunoSEQ multiplex PCR; TCRdb lists only in-frame clones, some missing. The repertoire holds more than 80,000 clones, with about 89% as singletons. The CDR3 runs 13 residues. Germline V CDR1 and CDR2: LGHNT, FRNRAP. V was clipped by 5 bases and J by 4 bases, with 8 bases between them. The data were obtained in a study of T cell changes during pregnancy in multiple sclerosis. The sample in question was peripheral blood, obtained before pregnancy. The sequence was collected from a female donor with multiple sclerosis, enrolled in a pregnancy study. The chain couples TRBV12-5 to TRBJ2-2; D may be TRBD1 (5 bases). The CDR3 loop reads CASGQGSTGELFF. The CDR3 DNA sequence: TGTGCTAGTGGTCAGGGAAGCACCGGGGAGCTGTTTTTT.